This entry lists 3 T cell receptor beta chains sequenced from one sample in a study of blood T cell repertoires in COVID-19. Only in-frame clones appear in the TCRdb table, and some are missing; sequencing was by immunoSEQ multiplex PCR. The table includes tens of thousands of clones, 80% to 85% detected once. Sequenced input: peripheral blood. Receptors were obtained from a woman aged 55-70 years with acute or convalescent COVID-19.

The rearrangement links TRBV19 to TRBJ2-7; 8 bases are shared with TRBD1. The CDR3 loop spans 16 amino acids. Germline values: CDR1 LNHDA, CDR2 SQIVND (reference sequence). With V trimmed by 1 base and J by 5 bases, 10 bases remained unmatched. The CDR3 spells CASSIAWAGGRDEQYF. CDR3 sequence (DNA): TGTGCCAGTAGTATAGCTTGGGCAGGGGGCCGGGACGAGCAGTACTTC.

The chain recombines TRBV2 with TRBJ2-5; 8 positions match TRBD2. Trimming cost V 2 bases and J 2 bases; bases outside gene matches: 4. Germline CDR1 is SNHLY and CDR2 is FYNNEI. The CDR3 has 15 amino acids. The CDR3 here is CASSELAGAQETQYF. The CDR3 region has the DNA TGTGCCAGCAGTGAACTAGCGGGTGCACAAGAGACCCAGTACTTC.

This rearrangement joins TRBV9 to TRBJ2-5, with D possibly TRBD1 on 5 matching bases. The CDR3 sequence is 15 residues long. Per germline, CDR1 SGDLS and CDR2 YYNGEE. Trimming left V 0 bases short and J 5 bases short, with 14 bases between. The CDR3 DNA reads TGTGCCAGCAGCGTAGCAGGGATGGGATCTGAGACCCAGTACTTC. This sequence encodes CASSVAGMGSETQYF.